The entry below describes one T cell receptor beta chain. The data were produced by immunoSEQ multiplex PCR, yet TCRdb's version contains in-frame clones alone and is incomplete. The sample consists of fewer than 35,000 clones, just over 90% of them appearing once. This sample is part of a study of T cell changes during pregnancy in multiple sclerosis. J gave up 5 bases and V 0 bases, and 3 bases lay outside the gene matches. Germline assignment: CDR1 SGHRS and CDR2 YFSETQ. CDR3 length: 14 residues. This sequence originates from a female donor with multiple sclerosis, enrolled in a pregnancy study. The source was CD4+ T cells from peripheral blood mononuclear cells, collected after pregnancy. This sequence joins TRBV5-1 and TRBJ2-5; the match to TRBD2 covers 8 bases. The CDR3, as DNA: TGCGCCAGCAGCTTGGTCGGGGGGGGCGAGACCCAGTACTTC. As protein: CASSLVGGGETQYF.